The rows below give T cell receptor beta chains drawn from one sample of a study of cytomegalovirus exposure and HLA in healthy donors. TCRdb's copy holds only in-frame clones and misses some; the assay was immunoSEQ multiplex PCR. This table holds approximately 68,000 clones. The sequenced sample consisted of PBMCs. These receptors all come from a female donor in good health and CMV-seropositive. The CDR3 runs from the conserved cysteine through the conserved F or W. D genes are given only for firm matches.

>TRBJ1-1|.|TRBV7-8
CASSLAPGYTEAFF
TGTGCCAGCAGCTTAGCGCCCGGGTACACTGAAGCTTTCTTT
>TRBJ1-2|.|TRBV4-3
CASSQEVGQGSYGYTF
TGCGCCAGCAGCCAAGAGGTGGGGCAGGGGAGCTATGGCTACACCTTC
>TRBJ2-7|.|TRBV7-9
CASTRDSYEQYF
TGTGCCAGCACCCGAGACTCCTACGAGCAGTACTTC
>TRBJ1-2|.|TRBV7-2
CASSRTASGDGYTF
TGTGCCAGCAGCCGGACAGCGAGCGGGGATGGCTACACCTTC
>TRBJ1-1|.|TRBV4-1
CASSQGREREFDTEAFF
TGCGCCAGCAGCCAAGGGCGGGAGAGAGAGTTTGACACTGAAGCTTTCTTT
>TRBJ2-7|TRBD2|TRBV5-1
CASSYKPGTGPGTSGKVSYEQYF
TGCGCCAGCAGCTACAAACCCGGTACCGGACCCGGGACTAGCGGGAAAGTCTCCTACGAGCAGTACTTC
>TRBJ2-5|.|TRBV11-2
CASSSLSRETQYF
TGTGCCAGCAGCTCCTTAAGTCGGGAGACCCAGTACTTC
>TRBJ2-7|.|TRBV29-1
CSGTLSYEQYF
TGCAGCGGGACACTCTCCTACGAGCAGTACTTC
>TRBJ2-7|.|TRBV29-1
CSVEPRGLNEQYF
TGCAGCGTTGAACCCAGGGGATTAAACGAGCAGTACTTC
>TRBJ1-5|TRBD1|TRBV7-9
CASSLEGQGEQPQHF
TGTGCCAGCAGCTTAGAGGGACAGGGGGAACAGCCCCAGCATTTT
>TRBJ2-3|TRBD2|TRBV30
CAWSPGTSGRYTQYF
TGTGCCTGGAGTCCTGGGACTAGCGGGAGATATACGCAGTATTTT
>TRBJ2-7|.|TRBV15
CATSRAGEGYEQYF
TGTGCCACCAGCAGAGCGGGAGAAGGTTACGAGCAGTACTTC
>TRBJ1-2|.|TRBV5-6
CASSEALYGYTF
TGTGCCAGCAGTGAGGCTTTGTATGGCTACACCTTC
>TRBJ2-7|.|TRBV29-1
CSVTAQGFYLEQYF
TGCAGCGTTACCGCCCAGGGATTCTATCTCGAGCAGTACTTC
>TRBJ2-1|.|TRBV29-1
CSVGGRSDEQFF
TGCAGCGTTGGAGGAAGGAGCGATGAGCAGTTCTTC
>TRBJ2-3|TRBD2|TRBV5-1
CASSLRGLAGRTTSTDTQYF
TGCGCCAGCAGCCTCCGGGGGCTAGCGGGACGAACTACTAGCACAGATACGCAGTATTTT
>TRBJ2-1|.|TRBV12-2
CASRAGLAGANEQFF
TGTGCAAGTCGCGCGGGACTAGCGGGAGCCAATGAGCAGTTCTTC
>TRBJ1-3|.|TRBV14
CASSPNRASGNTIYF
TGTGCCAGCAGCCCTAACAGGGCTTCTGGAAACACCATATATTTT
>TRBJ2-1|.|TRBV9
CASSAGTFYNEQFF
TGTGCCAGCAGCGCGGGAACTTTCTACAATGAGCAGTTCTTC
>TRBJ2-7|TRBD1|TRBV10-3
CAISEPRLGQGDEQYF
TGTGCCATCAGTGAGCCCCGACTGGGACAGGGGGACGAGCAGTACTTC
>TRBJ1-5|.|TRBV28
CATSDGKWPQHF
TGTGCCACTTCGGACGGGAAATGGCCCCAGCATTTT
>TRBJ2-2|TRBD2|TRBV2
CASSDIGLANTGELFF
TGTGCCAGCAGTGATATTGGACTAGCGAACACCGGGGAGCTGTTTTTT
>TRBJ2-7|TRBD1|TRBV19
CASSVTTGMNYEQYF
TGTGCCAGTAGTGTAACGACAGGGATGAACTACGAGCAGTACTTC
>TRBJ2-5|TRBD2|TRBV18
CASSPLGGRARETQYF
TGTGCCAGCTCACCTTTGGGCGGGAGAGCACGGGAGACCCAGTACTTC
>TRBJ2-1|TRBD2|TRBV9
CASSDGLANNEQFF
TGTGCCAGCAGCGATGGACTAGCGAACAATGAGCAGTTCTTC
>TRBJ1-5|.|TRBV20-1
CSARDREPQHF
TGCAGTGCTAGAGATCGGGAGCCCCAGCATTTT
>TRBJ1-2|.|TRBV5-1
CASSRGGEGYGYTF
TGCGCCAGCAGCAGGGGCGGGGAGGGCTATGGCTACACCTTC
>TRBJ1-5|TRBD1|TRBV4-3
CASSQDRDRPIEGNQPQHF
TGCGCCAGCAGCCAAGATCGGGACAGGCCTATCGAGGGCAATCAGCCCCAGCATTTT
>TRBJ2-7|.|TRBV30
CAWRVSGPSLYEQYF
TGTGCCTGGAGGGTGAGCGGTCCTAGCCTCTACGAGCAGTACTTC
>TRBJ1-1|TRBD1|TRBV11-2
CASRQTGANTEAFF
TGTGCCAGCAGACAGACAGGGGCGAACACTGAAGCTTTCTTT
>TRBJ2-7|.|TRBV10-3
CAISLGSSYEQYF
TGTGCCATCAGCCTCGGGAGCTCCTACGAGCAGTACTTC
>TRBJ1-1|TRBD1|TRBV19
CASSVTGAEAFF
TGTGCCAGTAGTGTCACAGGGGCTGAAGCTTTCTTT
>TRBJ2-2|TRBD2|TRBV29-1
CSQAPAGGWGGELFF
TGCAGCCAAGCTCCAGCGGGAGGGTGGGGCGGGGAGCTGTTTTTT
>TRBJ1-1|TRBD1|TRBV19
CASKLTGGVGEAFF
TGTGCCAGTAAGTTGACAGGGGGCGTCGGTGAAGCTTTCTTT
>TRBJ2-2|.|TRBV18
CASSSSSGQNTGELFF
TGTGCCAGCTCGTCCTCCAGCGGGCAGAACACCGGGGAGCTGTTTTTT
>TRBJ1-1|.|TRBV5-4
CASNLGGGGMNTEAFF
TGTGCCAGCAACTTGGGAGGGGGGGGCATGAACACTGAAGCTTTCTTT
>TRBJ2-3|TRBD2|TRBV9
CASSVGSSGGLDTQYF
TGTGCCAGCAGCGTAGGCTCTAGCGGGGGATTAGATACGCAGTATTTT
>TRBJ1-6|.|TRBV13
CASSLGGGGMGSPLHF
TGTGCCAGCAGCTTAGGCGGGGGGGGCATGGGTTCACCCCTCCACTTT
>TRBJ1-1|.|TRBV9
CASSGTGYRTEAFF
TGTGCCAGCAGCGGCACAGGGTACCGCACTGAAGCTTTCTTT
>TRBJ2-7|.|TRBV4-1
CASSQGHLSSYEQYF
TGCGCCAGCAGCCAAGGACACCTTAGCTCCTACGAGCAGTACTTC
>TRBJ1-4|.|TRBV4-1
CASSQDGGRKLFF
TGCGCCAGCAGCCAAGACGGGGGTCGAAAACTGTTTTTT
>TRBJ2-7|.|TRBV4-1
CASSQEESSSYEQYF
TGCGCCAGCAGCCAAGAGGAGTCTAGCTCCTACGAGCAGTACTTC
>TRBJ2-7|.|TRBV28
CASSGLLNYEQYF
TGTGCCAGCAGTGGGCTATTGAACTACGAGCAGTACTTC
>TRBJ1-4|TRBD1|TRBV10-1
CASSETRTGSGEKLFF
TGCGCCAGCAGTGAGACTAGGACAGGGTCAGGTGAAAAACTGTTTTTT
>TRBJ2-3|.|TRBV4-1
CASCKGGAGADTQYF
TGCGCCAGCTGCAAAGGCGGGGCAGGCGCAGATACGCAGTATTTT
>TRBJ1-5|TRBD1|TRBV6-1
CASREYRDRESQPQHF
TGTGCCAGCAGAGAATACCGGGACAGGGAGTCTCAGCCCCAGCATTTT
>TRBJ1-2|.|TRBV7-2
CASSAHGERYGYTF
TGTGCCAGCAGCGCCCACGGGGAGCGCTATGGCTACACCTTC
>TRBJ2-7|TRBD1|TRBV10-3
CAISDPDRGRHEQYF
TGTGCCATCAGTGACCCGGACAGGGGGCGCCACGAGCAGTACTTC
>TRBJ2-2|.|TRBV2
CATSSGGTNTGELFF
TGTGCCACCTCAAGCGGAGGGACCAACACCGGGGAGCTGTTTTTT
>TRBJ2-5|.|TRBV4-1
CASSQPTRRETQYF
TGCGCCAGCAGCCAGCCGACTAGGAGAGAGACCCAGTACTTC
>TRBJ2-1|.|TRBV7-9
CASSYDRSGLASSYNEQFF
TGTGCCAGCAGCTACGACCGGAGTGGGCTAGCGAGCTCCTACAATGAGCAGTTCTTC
>TRBJ2-1|.|TRBV18
CASSRGGSYNEQFF
TGTGCCAGCTCCCGCGGCGGCTCCTACAATGAGCAGTTCTTC